The clone carrying this T cell receptor beta chain was observed once. Its antigen is not known. The sample belongs to a study of T cell responses to AZD1222 COVID-19 vaccine. Study conclusions and caveats: No repertoire was sampled before or during the peak T cell response, only after it. Baseline seropositivity characterized only a handful of AZD1222 recipients.

The data were produced by immunoSEQ multiplex PCR, yet TCRdb's version contains in-frame clones alone and is incomplete. The repertoire has more than 85,000 clones, over 85% of them found once; the top ten carry 2% to 3%. Germline V gene sequence: CDR1 SGHRS, CDR2 YFSETQ. Between the trimmed V and J ends, which lost 0 bases and 2 bases, there was a span of 5 bases. The CDR3 totals 13 residues. The genes are TRBV5-1 and TRBJ1-1, with unresolved D. Here the sequenced sample was peripheral blood, taken 28 days after the second AZD1222 dose. This TCR was sampled from an adult who received the AZD1222 COVID-19 vaccine. CDR3 DNA sequence: TGCGCCAGCAGCTTGGGATATAACACTGAAGCTTTCTTT. This translates into CASSLGYNTEAFF. Using reference TRBV5-1 and TRBJ1-1 for the parts outside the CDR3, the full variable domain is KAGVTQTPRYLIKTRGQQVTLSCSPISGHRSVSWYQQTPGQGLQFLFEYFSETQRNKGNFPGRFSGRQFSNSRSEMNVSTLELGDSALYLCASSLGYNTEAFFGQGTRLTVV.